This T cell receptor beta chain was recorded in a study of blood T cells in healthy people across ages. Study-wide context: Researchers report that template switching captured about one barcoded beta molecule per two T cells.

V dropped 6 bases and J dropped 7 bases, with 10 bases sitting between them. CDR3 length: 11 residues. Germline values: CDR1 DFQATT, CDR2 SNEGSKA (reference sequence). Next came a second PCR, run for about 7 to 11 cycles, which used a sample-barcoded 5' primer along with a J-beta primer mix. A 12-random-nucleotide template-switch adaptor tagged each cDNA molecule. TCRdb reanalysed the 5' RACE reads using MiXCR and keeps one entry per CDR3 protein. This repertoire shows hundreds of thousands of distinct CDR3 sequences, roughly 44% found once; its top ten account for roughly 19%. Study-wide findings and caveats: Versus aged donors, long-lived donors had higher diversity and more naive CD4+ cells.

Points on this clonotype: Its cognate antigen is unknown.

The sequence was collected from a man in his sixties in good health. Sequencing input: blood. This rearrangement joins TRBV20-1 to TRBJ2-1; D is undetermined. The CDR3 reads CSALAENEQFF. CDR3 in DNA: TGCAGTGCCCTCGCGGAGAATGAGCAGTTCTTC.